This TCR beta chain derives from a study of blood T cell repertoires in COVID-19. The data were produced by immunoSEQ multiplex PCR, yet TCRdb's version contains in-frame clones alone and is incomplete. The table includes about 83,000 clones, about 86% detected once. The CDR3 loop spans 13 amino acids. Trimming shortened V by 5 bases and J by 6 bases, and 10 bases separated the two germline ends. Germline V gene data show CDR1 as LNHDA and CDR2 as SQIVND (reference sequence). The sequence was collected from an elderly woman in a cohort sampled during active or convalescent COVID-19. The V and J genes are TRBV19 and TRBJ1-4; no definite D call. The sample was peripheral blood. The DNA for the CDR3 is TGTGCCAGTAGTCCCAGTTTTCATGAAAAACTGTTTTTT. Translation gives CASSPSFHEKLFF. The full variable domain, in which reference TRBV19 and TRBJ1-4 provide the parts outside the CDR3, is DGGITQSPKYLFRKEGQNVTLSCEQNLNHDAMYWYRQDPGQGLRLIYYSQIVNDFQKGDIAEGYSVSREKKESFPLTVTSAQKNPTAFYLCASSPSFHEKLFFGSGTQLSVL.